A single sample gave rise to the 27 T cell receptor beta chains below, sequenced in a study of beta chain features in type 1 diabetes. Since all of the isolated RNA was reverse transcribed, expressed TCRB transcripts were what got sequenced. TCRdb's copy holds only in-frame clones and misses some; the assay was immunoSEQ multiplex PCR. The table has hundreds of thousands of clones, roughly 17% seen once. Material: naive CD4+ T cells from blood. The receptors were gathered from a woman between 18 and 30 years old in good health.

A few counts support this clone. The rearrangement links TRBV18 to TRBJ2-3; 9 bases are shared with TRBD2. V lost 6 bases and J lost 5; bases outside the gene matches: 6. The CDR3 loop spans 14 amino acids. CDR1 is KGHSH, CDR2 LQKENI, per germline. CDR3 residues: CASSSGLAGDTQYF. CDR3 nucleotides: TGTGCCAGCTCTTCGGGACTAGCAGGAGATACGCAGTATTTT. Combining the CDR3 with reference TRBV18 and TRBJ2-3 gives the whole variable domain NAGVMQNPRHLVRRRGQEARLRCSPMKGHSHVYWYRQLPEEGLKFMVYLQKENIIDESGMPKERFSAEFPKEGPSILRIQQVVRGDSAAYFCASSSGLAGDTQYFGPGTRLTVL.

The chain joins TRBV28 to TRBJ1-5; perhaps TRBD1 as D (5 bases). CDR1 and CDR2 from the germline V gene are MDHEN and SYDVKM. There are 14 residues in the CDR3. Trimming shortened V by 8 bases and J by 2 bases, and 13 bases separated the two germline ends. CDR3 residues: CASGRVFGNQPQHF. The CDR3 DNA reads TGTGCCAGCGGCAGGGTCTTTGGCAATCAGCCCCAGCATTTT.

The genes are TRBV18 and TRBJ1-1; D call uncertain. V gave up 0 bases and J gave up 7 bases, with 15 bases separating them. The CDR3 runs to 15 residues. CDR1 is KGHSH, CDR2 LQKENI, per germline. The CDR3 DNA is TGTGCCAGCTCACCACCGAACCGGGAGAGAGGTGAAGCTTTCTTT. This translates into CASSPPNRERGEAFF. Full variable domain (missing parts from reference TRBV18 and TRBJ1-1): NAGVMQNPRHLVRRRGQEARLRCSPMKGHSHVYWYRQLPEEGLKFMVYLQKENIIDESGMPKERFSAEFPKEGPSILRIQQVVRGDSAAYFCASSPPNRERGEAFFGQGTRLTVV.

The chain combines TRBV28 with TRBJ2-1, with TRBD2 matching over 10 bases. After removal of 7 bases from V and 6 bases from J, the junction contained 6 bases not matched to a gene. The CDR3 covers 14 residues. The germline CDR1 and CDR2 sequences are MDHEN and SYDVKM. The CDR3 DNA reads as TGTGCCAGCACACTAGCGGGATCGGCCAATGAGCAGTTCTTC. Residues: CASTLAGSANEQFF.

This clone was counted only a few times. The CDR3 DNA sequence: TGTGCCAGTAGGACTAGCGGGACAGATACGCAGTATTTT. This translates into CASRTSGTDTQYF. This sequence joins TRBV19 and TRBJ2-3; TRBD2 matches 10 bases. Trimming took 6 bases from V and 3 from J; bases not matched to a gene: 0. This CDR3 has 13 residues. CDR1 and CDR2 (germline): LNHDA, SQIVND (reference sequence).

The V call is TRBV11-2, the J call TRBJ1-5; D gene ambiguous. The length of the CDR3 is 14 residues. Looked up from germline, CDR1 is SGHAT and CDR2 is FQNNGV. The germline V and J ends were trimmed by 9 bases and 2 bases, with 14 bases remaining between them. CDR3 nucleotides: TGTGCCAGAGCGGCGGTGGTAGGCAATCAGCCCCAGCATTTT. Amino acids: CARAAVVGNQPQHF.

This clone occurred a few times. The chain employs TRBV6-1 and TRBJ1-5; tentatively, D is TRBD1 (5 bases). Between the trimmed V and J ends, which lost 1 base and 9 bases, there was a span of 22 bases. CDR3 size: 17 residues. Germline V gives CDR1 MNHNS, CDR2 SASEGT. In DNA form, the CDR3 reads TGTGCCAGCAGTGAAGGACAGCCCCTAAGAGAGGGGAGGCCCCAGCATTTT. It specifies CASSEGQPLREGRPQHF.

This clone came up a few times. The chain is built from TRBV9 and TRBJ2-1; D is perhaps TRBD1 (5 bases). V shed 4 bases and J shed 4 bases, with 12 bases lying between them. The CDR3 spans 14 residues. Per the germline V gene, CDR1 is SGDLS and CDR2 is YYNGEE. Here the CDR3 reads CASSPFQGYNEQFF. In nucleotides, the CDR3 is TGTGCCAGCAGCCCGTTCCAGGGATACAATGAGCAGTTCTTC.

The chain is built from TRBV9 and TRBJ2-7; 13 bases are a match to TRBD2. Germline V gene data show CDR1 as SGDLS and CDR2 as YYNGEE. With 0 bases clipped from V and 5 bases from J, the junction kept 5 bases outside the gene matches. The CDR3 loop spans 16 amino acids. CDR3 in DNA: TGTGCCAGCAGCGTAGGTTGGACTAGCGGGAGTAACGAGCAGTACTTC. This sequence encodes CASSVGWTSGSNEQYF.

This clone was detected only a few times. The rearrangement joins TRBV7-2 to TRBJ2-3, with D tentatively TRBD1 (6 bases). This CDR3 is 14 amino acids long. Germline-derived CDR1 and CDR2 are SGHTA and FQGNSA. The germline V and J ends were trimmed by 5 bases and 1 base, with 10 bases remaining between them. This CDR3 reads CASSPRQGTDTQYF. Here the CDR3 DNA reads TGTGCCAGCAGCCCGCGACAGGGCACAGATACGCAGTATTTT.

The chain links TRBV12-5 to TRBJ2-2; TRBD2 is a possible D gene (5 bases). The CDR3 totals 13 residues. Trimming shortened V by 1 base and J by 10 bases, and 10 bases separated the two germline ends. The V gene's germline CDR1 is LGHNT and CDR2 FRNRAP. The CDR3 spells CASGLEPGLELFF. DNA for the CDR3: TGTGCTAGTGGTTTGGAACCCGGACTGGAGCTGTTTTTT. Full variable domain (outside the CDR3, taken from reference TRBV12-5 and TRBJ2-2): DARVTQTPRHKVTEMGQEVTMRCQPILGHNTVFWYRQTMMQGLELLAYFRNRAPLDDSGMPKDRFSAEMPDATLATLKIQPSEPRDSAVYFCASGLEPGLELFFGEGSRLTVL.

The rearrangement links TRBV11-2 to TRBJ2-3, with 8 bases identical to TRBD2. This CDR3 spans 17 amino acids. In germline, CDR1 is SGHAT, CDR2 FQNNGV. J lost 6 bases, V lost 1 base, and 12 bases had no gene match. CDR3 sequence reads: CASSLGPIAGFTDTQYF. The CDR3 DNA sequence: TGTGCCAGCAGCTTAGGTCCCATAGCGGGATTTACCGATACGCAGTATTTT.

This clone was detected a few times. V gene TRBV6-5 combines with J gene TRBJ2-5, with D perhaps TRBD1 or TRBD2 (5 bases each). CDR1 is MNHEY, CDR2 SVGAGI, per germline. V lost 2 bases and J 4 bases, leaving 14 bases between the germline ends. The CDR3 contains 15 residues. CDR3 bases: TGTGCCAGCAGTTACGGGAGTGGACACGTAGAGACCCAGTACTTC. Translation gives CASSYGSGHVETQYF.

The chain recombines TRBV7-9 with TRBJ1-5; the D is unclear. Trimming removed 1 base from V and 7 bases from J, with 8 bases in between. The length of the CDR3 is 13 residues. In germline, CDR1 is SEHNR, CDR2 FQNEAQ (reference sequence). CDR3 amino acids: CASSLGGWQPQHF. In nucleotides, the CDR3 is TGTGCCAGCAGCTTAGGAGGTTGGCAGCCCCAGCATTTT.

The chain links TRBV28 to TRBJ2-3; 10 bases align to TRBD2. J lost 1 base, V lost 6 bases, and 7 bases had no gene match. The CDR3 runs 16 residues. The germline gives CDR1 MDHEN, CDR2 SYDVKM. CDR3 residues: CASSQRGTSGTDTQYF. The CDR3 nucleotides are TGTGCCAGCAGCCAACGGGGGACTAGCGGCACAGATACGCAGTATTTT.

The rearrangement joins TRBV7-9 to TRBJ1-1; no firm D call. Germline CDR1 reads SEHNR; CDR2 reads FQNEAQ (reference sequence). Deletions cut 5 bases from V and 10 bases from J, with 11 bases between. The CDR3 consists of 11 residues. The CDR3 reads CASSEAGPAFF. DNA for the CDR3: TGTGCCAGCAGCGAAGCCGGGCCAGCTTTCTTT.

CDR3 amino acids: CASSHRGAQGATGELFF. The CDR3 region has the DNA TGCGCCAGCAGCCATCGGGGGGCCCAGGGGGCGACCGGGGAGCTGTTTTTT. The gene calls are TRBV4-3 and TRBJ2-2; a weak D match, TRBD1 (8 bases). CDR3 length: 17 residues. The V gene's germline CDR1 is LGHNA and CDR2 YSLEER. Trimming left V 3 bases short and J 5 bases short, with 19 bases between.

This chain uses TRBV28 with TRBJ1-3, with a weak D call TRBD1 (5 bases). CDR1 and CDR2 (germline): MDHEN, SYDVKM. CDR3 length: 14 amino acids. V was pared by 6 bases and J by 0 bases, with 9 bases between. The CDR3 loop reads CASRSTGSGNTIYF. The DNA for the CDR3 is TGTGCCAGCAGATCCACAGGCTCTGGAAACACCATATATTTT.

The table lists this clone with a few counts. The CDR3 loop is CATSRDRLKSADTQYF. CDR3 in DNA: TGTGCCACCAGCAGGGACAGGTTGAAAAGTGCAGATACGCAGTATTTT. The chain combines TRBV15 with TRBJ2-3; 7 bases line up with TRBD1. Unmatched junction bases numbered 10, after V lost 3 bases and J lost 4 bases. This CDR3 region has 16 residues. Germline CDR1 LNHNV, CDR2 YYDKDF (reference sequence).

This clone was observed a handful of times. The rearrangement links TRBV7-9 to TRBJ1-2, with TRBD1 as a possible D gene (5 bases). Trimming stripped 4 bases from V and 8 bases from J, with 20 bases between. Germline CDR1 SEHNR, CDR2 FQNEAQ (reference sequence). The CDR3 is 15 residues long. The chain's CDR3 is CASSSGTARGEGYTF. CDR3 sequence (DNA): TGTGCCAGCAGCTCGGGGACGGCCCGCGGCGAGGGCTACACCTTC.

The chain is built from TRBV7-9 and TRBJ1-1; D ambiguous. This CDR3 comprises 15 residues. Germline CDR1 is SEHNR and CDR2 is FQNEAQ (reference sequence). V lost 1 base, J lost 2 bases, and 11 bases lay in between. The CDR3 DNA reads TGTGCCAGCAGCTTAGGAACCGCAGGTAACACTGAAGCTTTCTTT. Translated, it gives CASSLGTAGNTEAFF.

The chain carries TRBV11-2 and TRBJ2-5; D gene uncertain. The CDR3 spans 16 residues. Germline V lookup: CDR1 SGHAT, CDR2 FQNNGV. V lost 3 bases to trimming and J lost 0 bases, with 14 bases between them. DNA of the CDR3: TGTGCCAGCAGCTTTGGATTAGGATATTACCAAGAGACCCAGTACTTC. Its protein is CASSFGLGYYQETQYF.

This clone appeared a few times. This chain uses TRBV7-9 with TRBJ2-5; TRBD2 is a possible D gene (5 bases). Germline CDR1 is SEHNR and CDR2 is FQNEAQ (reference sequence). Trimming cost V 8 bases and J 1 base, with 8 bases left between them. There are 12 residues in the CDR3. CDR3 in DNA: TGTGCCAGCGAGCGGATCCAAGAGACCCAGTACTTC. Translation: CASERIQETQYF.

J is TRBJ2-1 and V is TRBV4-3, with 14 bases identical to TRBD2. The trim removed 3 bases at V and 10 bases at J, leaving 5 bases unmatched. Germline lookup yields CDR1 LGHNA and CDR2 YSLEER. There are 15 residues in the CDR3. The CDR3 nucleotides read TGCGCCAGCAGCCATGGGACTAGCGGGAGTAAGGAGCAGTTCTTC. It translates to CASSHGTSGSKEQFF.

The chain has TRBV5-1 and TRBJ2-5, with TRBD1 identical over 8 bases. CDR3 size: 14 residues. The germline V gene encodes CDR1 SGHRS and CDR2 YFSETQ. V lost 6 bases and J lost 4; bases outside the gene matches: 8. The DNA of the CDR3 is TGCGCCAGCACCAGGGACAGGAACTTAGAGACCCAGTACTTC. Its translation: CASTRDRNLETQYF.

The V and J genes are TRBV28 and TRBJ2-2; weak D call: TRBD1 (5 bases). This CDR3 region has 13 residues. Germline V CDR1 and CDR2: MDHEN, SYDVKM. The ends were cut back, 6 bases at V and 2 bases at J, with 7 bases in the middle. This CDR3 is CASRDTNTGELFF. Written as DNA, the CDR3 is TGTGCCAGCAGGGACACCAACACCGGGGAGCTGTTTTTT. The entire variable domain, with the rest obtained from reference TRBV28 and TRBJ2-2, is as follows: DVKVTQSSRYLVKRTGEKVFLECVQDMDHENMFWYRQDPGLGLRLIYFSYDVKMKEKGDIPEGYSVSREKKERFSLILESASTNQTSMYLCASRDTNTGELFFGEGSRLTVL.

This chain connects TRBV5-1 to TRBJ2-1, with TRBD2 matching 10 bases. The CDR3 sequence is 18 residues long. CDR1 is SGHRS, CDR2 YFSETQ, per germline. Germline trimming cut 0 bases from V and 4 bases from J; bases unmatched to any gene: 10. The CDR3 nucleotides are TGCGCCAGCAGCTTGGACCTTAGCGGGAGGCTGGGGTACAATGAGCAGTTCTTC. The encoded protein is CASSLDLSGRLGYNEQFF. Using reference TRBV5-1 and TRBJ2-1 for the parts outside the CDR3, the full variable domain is KAGVTQTPRYLIKTRGQQVTLSCSPISGHRSVSWYQQTPGQGLQFLFEYFSETQRNKGNFPGRFSGRQFSNSRSEMNVSTLELGDSALYLCASSLDLSGRLGYNEQFFGPGTRLTVL.